The following is a TCR beta chain sequence with its context. This clonotype was counted at least ten times. Its cognate antigen has yet to be identified. Qualities for individual bases were not recorded, and no much larger clone is one base off. TCR beta VDJ combination and CDR3 sequence profiling used genomic DNA as the template. TCR repertoire sequencing was run on an Illumina HiSeq 2000. The study's own analysis went as follows. TRBV/TRBJ rearrangement plots, CDR3 size and DJ length profiles, and Simpson's diversity index were used to assess repertoires. The most abundant DNA sequence in the deep sequencing data was defined as the immunodominant clone. CDR3 amino acid sequences were checked for sharing between subjects and were compared against published repertoires and the VDJdb database. Starting from the raw public reads, TCRdb applied fastp trimming at Q25, assembled clones with MiXCR and retained in-frame beta chains. Under each unique CDR3 protein, matching rows form one entry showing the most common genes and DNA. The V and J calls shown here were made by TCRdb, not taken from the authors' results. The sample table holds about 120,000 distinct CDR3 sequences, of which approximately 41% were seen once. The ten biggest clones cover 2% to 3% of the sample.

The data are from a study of CD8+CD57+ T cells in acquired aplastic anemia (dated by TCRdb to 2017 to 2018). A note on the overall study: DNA extracted from sorted CD4+ and CD8+ cells had a mean of approximately 3.5 ug, with a range of roughly 0.17 to 30 ug. A CD8+CD57+ expansion meant a frequency higher than the mean frequency seen in healthy subjects.

Points the paper makes about the study in general: Patients and healthy controls showed no significant difference in CD8+ Simpson's diversity (P=0.060). Roughly 29 CD8+ CDR3 sequences were found to be shared between patients and controls, but these sequences appeared to be highly expressed in patients and within the immunodominant clones of the patients.

Flow cytometry had shown CD8+CD57+ cell expansion in the patients selected for sequencing. All patients had severe acquired aplastic anemia diagnosed by International Study of Aplastic Anemia and Agranulocytosis and Camitta criteria. No patient had received any therapy when blood was sampled. In the study, sorted CD4+ and CD8+ blood T cells from patients with severe aplastic anemia and from healthy subjects underwent deep sequencing of TCR repertoires. Patients were enrolled under clinicaltrials.gov protocols 00001620, 01623167, 00001397, 00071045, 00081523 and 00961064 in the USA. Ficoll-Paque density gradient centrifugation was used to isolate peripheral blood mononuclear cells. Before DNA was extracted, CD4+ and CD8+ T cells were sorted using either FACS or magnetic beads. The receptor was derived from a human donor with aplastic anemia. The sequenced material came from sorted CD4+, CD8+, or CD8+CD57+ T cells (not recorded which) from PBMCs.

The CDR3 corresponds to CASSTGTGGNEKLFF. The nucleotide sequence reads as follows: TGTGCCAGTTCGACCGGGACAGGGGGTAATGAAAAACTGTTTTTT. The chain was built from TRBV19 and TRBJ1-4, with TRBD1 matching 11 junction bases. CDR1 is given as LNHDA and CDR2 as SQIVND, both from the germline V gene (reference sequence). After removal of 8 bases from V and 4 bases from J, the junction retains 6 bases not matched to a gene. The CDR3 covers 15 residues, taking in both the cysteine and the phenylalanine. The sequence is cut down to CDR3 DNA, 45 bases in frame from base 1.